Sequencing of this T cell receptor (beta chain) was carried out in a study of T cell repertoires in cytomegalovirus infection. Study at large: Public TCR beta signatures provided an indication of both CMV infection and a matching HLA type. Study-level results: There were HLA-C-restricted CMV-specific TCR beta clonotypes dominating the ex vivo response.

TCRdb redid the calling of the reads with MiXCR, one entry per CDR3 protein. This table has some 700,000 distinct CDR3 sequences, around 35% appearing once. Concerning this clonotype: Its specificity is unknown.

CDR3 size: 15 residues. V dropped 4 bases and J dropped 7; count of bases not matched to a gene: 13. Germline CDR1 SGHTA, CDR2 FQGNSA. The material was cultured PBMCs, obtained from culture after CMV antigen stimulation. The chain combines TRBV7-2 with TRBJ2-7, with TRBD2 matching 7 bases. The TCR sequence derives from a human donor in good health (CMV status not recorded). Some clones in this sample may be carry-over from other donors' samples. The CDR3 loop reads CASSSSAGVVREQYF. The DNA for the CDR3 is TGTGCCAGCAGCTCGTCGGCGGGGGTAGTTAGGGAGCAGTACTTC.